The 11 T cell receptor beta chains below come from one sample, sequenced in a study of vaccination and CD4 T cells after COVID-19. No cognate antigen is known for these TCRs. The Oncomine TCR Beta short-read assay generated sequence data from the DNA of cultured CD4+ T cells. TCRdb reanalysed the PCR reads using MiXCR and keeps one entry per CDR3 protein. Of around 7,800 distinct CDR3 sequences in the sample, 50% to 65% are singletons; the top ten hold around an eighth. The treatment here: roughly 10-day PBMC culture with coronavirus spike peptide pools or control peptides (ViraFEST assay). These CD4+ T cells came from an unexposed donor, sampled before the COVID-19 pandemic (2011-2018). Sequences were obtained from CD4+ T cells from blood, cultured in vitro. The source is a human donor in good health.

A note on this clonotype: At one of its ends the junction is not consistent with the germline gene, which may arise from a read error. The chain carries TRBV20-1 and TRBJ2-3; D is unresolved. Germline V gives CDR1 DFQATT, CDR2 SNEGSKA (reference sequence). The CDR3 length is 14 residues. CDR3 amino acids: CSARSPTSTDTQYF. DNA for the CDR3: TGCAGTGCTAGAAGCCCTACGAGCACGGATACGCAGTATTTT.

V and J are TRBV20-1 and TRBJ1-5; D is ambiguous. V was pared by 2 bases and J by 9 bases, with 11 bases between. Per the germline V gene, CDR1 is DFQATT and CDR2 is SNEGSKA (reference sequence). This CDR3 region has 12 residues. This CDR3 reads CSARLPPGPQHF. The CDR3 DNA follows: TGCAGTGCTAGACTACCCCCGGGGCCCCAGCATTTT.

The J gene is TRBJ2-5, the V gene TRBV11-2; weak D call: TRBD1 (6 bases). The CDR3 length is 15 residues. Germline CDR1 reads SGHAT; CDR2 reads FQNNGV. V lost 7 bases, J lost 0 bases, and 15 bases lay in between. The CDR3 here is CASIDRGFDQETQYF. Here the CDR3 DNA reads TGTGCCAGCATAGATAGGGGGTTTGACCAAGAGACCCAGTACTTC.

This clonotype has only a few counts. This sequence joins TRBV6-1 and TRBJ1-1; unclear D gene. V dropped 4 bases and J dropped 3 bases, with 3 bases sitting between them. From germline, CDR1 is MNHNS and CDR2 SASEGT. The CDR3 extends over 11 amino acids. Written as DNA, the CDR3 is TGTGCCAGCAGTGGGTACACTGAAGCTTTCTTT. It is translated as CASSGYTEAFF.

The chain combines TRBV6-1 with TRBJ2-3; TRBD2 might be the D (6 bases). Germline V gene lookup returns CDR1 MNHNS and CDR2 SASEGT. Between the trimmed V and J ends, which lost 8 bases and 4 bases, there was a span of 19 bases. This CDR3 has 15 residues. The DNA of the CDR3 is TGTGCCAGCCAGCCCCGACTAGGATTCCCAGATACGCAGTATTTT. Protein: CASQPRLGFPDTQYF.

The rearrangement uses TRBV12-3 or TRBV12-4 and TRBJ2-1, with 8 bases identical to TRBD2. The CDR3 is 19 residues long. Trimming took 5 bases from V and 5 from J; bases not matched to a gene: 20. The CDR3 nucleotides are TGTGCCAGCAGTCCATCATGGGCGGGAGGCCCCGTCCTCGACAATGAGCAGTTCTTC. Translating gives CASSPSWAGGPVLDNEQFF.

To note about this clonotype: This could be a read error, since a much larger clone is one nucleotide away. Here the CDR3 omits its conserved ending phenylalanine or tryptophan, so a read error is the likely source. The DNA of the CDR3 is TGCAGTGCCCTGAGACCGGAGGGGGAGACCCAGTACTTA. It translates to CSALRPEGETQYL. The chain has TRBV20-1 and TRBJ2-5, with D perhaps TRBD2 (6 bases). V was trimmed by 6 bases and J by 5 bases, leaving 16 bases between them. The length of the CDR3 is 13 residues. From germline, CDR1 is DFQATT and CDR2 SNEGSKA (reference sequence).

This rearrangement joins TRBV19 to TRBJ2-3; TRBD2 matches at 13 bases. The CDR3 has 16 amino acids. V shed 7 bases, J shed 4 bases, and the junction held 8 bases outside the gene matches. In germline, CDR1 is LNHDA, CDR2 SQIVND (reference sequence). The CDR3 DNA reads as TGTGCCAGTACCCTACTAGCGGGGGGGCCATCAGATACGCAGTATTTT. This codes for CASTLLAGGPSDTQYF.

The V and J genes are TRBV10-2 and TRBJ2-7; 10 bases are shared with TRBD2. In germline, CDR1 is WSHSY, CDR2 SAAADI. J gave up 3 bases and V 3 bases, and 14 bases lay outside the gene matches. The CDR3 has 18 amino acids. The CDR3, as DNA: TGCGCCAGCAGTGATATCTTGGGGTGGGGACTAGCGAACTACGAGCAGTACTTC. Protein sequence: CASSDILGWGLANYEQYF.

This chain uses TRBV7-9 with TRBJ1-3; D ambiguous. The CDR3 sequence is 13 residues long. The V gene's germline CDR1 is SEHNR and CDR2 FQNEAQ (reference sequence). The V end was cut by 5 bases, the J end by 0 bases, with 5 bases between. The CDR3 sequence is CASSPLSGNTIYF. CDR3 bases: TGTGCCAGCAGCCCACTCTCTGGAAACACCATATATTTT. The full variable domain, completed using reference TRBV7-9 and TRBJ1-3, is DTGVSQNPRHKITKRGQNVTFRCDPISEHNRLYWYRQTLGQGPEFLTYFQNEAQLEKSRLLSDRFSAERPKGSFSTLEIQRTEQGDSAMYLCASSPLSGNTIYFGEGSWLTVV.

The V gene is TRBV7-9, the J gene TRBJ1-2; 8 positions match TRBD1. Germline CDR1 reads SEHNR; CDR2 reads FQNEAQ (reference sequence). This CDR3 comprises 16 residues. Unmatched junction bases numbered 9, after V lost 5 bases and J lost 1 base. The CDR3 coding sequence is TGTGCCAGCAGCCAACCAGGACAGGGCTATAACTATGGCTACACCTTC. The encoded protein is CASSQPGQGYNYGYTF. Supplemented by reference TRBV7-9 and TRBJ1-2, the full variable domain reads DTGVSQNPRHKITKRGQNVTFRCDPISEHNRLYWYRQTLGQGPEFLTYFQNEAQLEKSRLLSDRFSAERPKGSFSTLEIQRTEQGDSAMYLCASSQPGQGYNYGYTFGSGTRLTVV.